This T cell receptor beta chain is drawn from a study of blood T cell repertoires in COVID-19. Method: immunoSEQ multiplex PCR; TCRdb's copy keeps in-frame clones and lacks some. The sample yields 200,000 to 250,000 clones, nearly 90% seen once. Seattle patients were enrolled during active infection and followed longitudinally. The germline CDR1 and CDR2 sequences are LNHNV and YYDKDF (reference sequence). The CDR3 sequence is 13 residues long. About this clone: A junction end diverges from the germline sequence, so it may reflect a read error.

The sequencing input was peripheral blood. This receptor was taken from a man aged 50 or older with COVID-19, enrolled during active disease. V gene TRBV15 combines with J gene TRBJ1-3; unclear D gene. CDR3 sequence: CATSRVRGNTIYF. The CDR3 DNA reads as TGTGCCACCAGTAGAGTACGGGGAAACACCATATATTTT.